In its sample, the clone carrying this T cell receptor (beta chain) was seen a few times. The antigen is unknown. Germline CDR1 reads LNHDA; CDR2 reads SQIVND (reference sequence). V gave up 4 bases and J gave up 3 bases; unmatched junction bases: 0. This CDR3 has 12 amino acids. Sequencing used immunoSEQ multiplex PCR; TCRdb keeps in-frame clones, though not all of them. The sample consists of about 240,000 clones, around 85% of them appearing once. This sample is drawn from a study of cytomegalovirus exposure and HLA in healthy donors. Findings of the study overall: Despite most TCR sequences being rare, some public TCRs occurred in many donors.

This sequence was found in a woman in her 30s in good health and CMV-seropositive. The rearrangement uses TRBV19 and TRBJ2-7; 7 bases line up with TRBD2. Sequencing was performed on PBMCs. The CDR3 DNA reads as TGTGCCAGTAGTACTAGCGGCTACGAGCAGTACTTC. Its protein is CASSTSGYEQYF.